This is a list of T cell receptor beta chains from one sample in a study of post-analysis software for immune sequencing data. One entry per CDR3 protein, called by TCRdb with MiXCR from the PCR reads. The sample lists hundreds of thousands of distinct CDR3 sequences; less than 35% were seen once. Sequenced sample: blood. The receptors stem from a girl aged 10-17 years with multiple sclerosis. Both conserved end residues are part of each CDR3. A D gene is named only where the DNA matches it firmly. Some rows mark clone size as missing; the rest say once, few, many or name a class of expanded clone.

abundance: NA
d_gene: NA
v_gene: TRBV29-1
j_gene: TRBJ2-1
len: 14
CDR3aa: CSVVGRWTYNEQFF
CDR3nt: TGCAGCGTTGTAGGGCGATGGACCTACAATGAGCAGTTCTTC

abundance: few
d_gene: NA
v_gene: TRBV5-1
j_gene: TRBJ1-2
len: 15
CDR3aa: CASSPPLPQGGGYTF
CDR3nt: TGCGCCAGCAGCCCTCCCCTTCCACAGGGCGGTGGCTACACCTTC

abundance: NA
d_gene: NA
v_gene: TRBV6-6
j_gene: TRBJ2-1
len: 14
CDR3aa: CASIPKEERNEQFF
CDR3nt: TGTGCCAGCATCCCGAAGGAAGAAAGAAATGAGCAGTTCTTC

abundance: NA
d_gene: NA
v_gene: TRBV15
j_gene: TRBJ2-1
len: 12
CDR3aa: CATSRVPDEQFF
CDR3nt: TGTGCCACCAGCAGAGTTCCCGATGAGCAGTTCTTC

abundance: few
d_gene: NA
v_gene: TRBV5-4
j_gene: TRBJ2-5
len: 15
CDR3aa: CASSLPGRSGETQYF
CDR3nt: TGTGCCAGCAGCTTACCAGGGAGGAGCGGGGAGACCCAGTACTTC

abundance: few
d_gene: NA
v_gene: TRBV12-5
j_gene: TRBJ2-5
len: 15
CDR3aa: CASGLGQAQEETQYF
CDR3nt: TGTGCTAGTGGTTTGGGGCAGGCCCAGGAAGAGACCCAGTACTTC

abundance: few
d_gene: TRBD1
v_gene: TRBV5-1
j_gene: TRBJ2-4
len: 15
CDR3aa: CASSQGAQTKNIQYF
CDR3nt: TGCGCCAGCAGTCAGGGGGCGCAGACCAAAAACATTCAGTACTTC

abundance: many
d_gene: TRBD2
v_gene: TRBV11-2
j_gene: TRBJ2-5
len: 15
CDR3aa: CASSRPGTSGKTQYF
CDR3nt: TGTGCCAGCTCACGACCCGGGACTAGCGGGAAGACCCAGTACTTC

abundance: NA
d_gene: NA
v_gene: TRBV25-1
j_gene: TRBJ2-3
len: 12
CDR3aa: CASSAGADTQYF
CDR3nt: TGTGCCAGCAGTGCGGGGGCCGATACGCAGTATTTT

abundance: few
d_gene: NA
v_gene: TRBV5-1
j_gene: TRBJ2-7
len: 14
CDR3aa: CASSQDGGVYEQYF
CDR3nt: TGCGCCAGCAGCCAGGACGGAGGGGTCTACGAGCAGTACTTC

abundance: NA
d_gene: NA
v_gene: TRBV13
j_gene: TRBJ2-1
len: 15
CDR3aa: CASSPTPRGYNEQFF
CDR3nt: TGTGCCAGCAGCCCCACCCCGCGGGGATACAATGAGCAGTTCTTC

abundance: NA
d_gene: TRBD2
v_gene: TRBV20-1
j_gene: TRBJ2-1
len: 15
CDR3aa: CSATRLAGADNEQFF
CDR3nt: TGCAGTGCGACCCGTCTAGCGGGAGCCGACAATGAGCAGTTCTTC

abundance: few
d_gene: NA
v_gene: TRBV27
j_gene: TRBJ1-1
len: 14
CDR3aa: CASSGVRASTEAFF
CDR3nt: TGTGCCAGCAGTGGCGTCAGGGCGAGCACTGAAGCTTTCTTT

abundance: NA
d_gene: NA
v_gene: TRBV5-1
j_gene: TRBJ2-5
len: 16
CDR3aa: CASSSLQKTGQETQYF
CDR3nt: TGCGCCAGCAGCTCACTACAGAAGACAGGACAAGAGACCCAGTACTTC

abundance: NA
d_gene: NA
v_gene: TRBV7-2
j_gene: TRBJ2-7
len: 13
CDR3aa: CASSPVGYDEQYF
CDR3nt: TGTGCCAGCAGCCCTGTGGGGTACGACGAGCAGTACTTC

abundance: NA
d_gene: NA
v_gene: TRBV27
j_gene: TRBJ1-6
len: 16
CDR3aa: CASSQSQGSYNSPLHF
CDR3nt: TGTGCCAGCAGTCAATCCCAGGGCTCGTATAATTCACCCCTCCACTTT

abundance: few
d_gene: TRBD2
v_gene: TRBV28
j_gene: TRBJ2-1
len: 19
CDR3aa: CASSPGLAGGPSSYNEQFF
CDR3nt: TGTGCCAGCAGTCCCGGACTAGCGGGGGGGCCTAGCTCCTACAATGAGCAGTTCTTC

abundance: once
d_gene: NA
v_gene: TRBV28
j_gene: TRBJ1-3
len: 15
CDR3aa: CASSYSDISGNTIYF
CDR3nt: TGTGCCAGCAGTTACTCTGACATCTCTGGAAACACCATATATTTT

abundance: NA
d_gene: NA
v_gene: TRBV11-3
j_gene: TRBJ1-1
len: 13
CDR3aa: CASSLYRATEAFF
CDR3nt: TGTGCCAGCAGCTTATACCGGGCAACTGAAGCTTTCTTT

abundance: NA
d_gene: NA
v_gene: TRBV6-6
j_gene: TRBJ1-1
len: 15
CDR3aa: CASSYPTSVSTEAFF
CDR3nt: TGTGCCAGCAGTTACCCCACCTCGGTGAGCACTGAAGCTTTCTTT

abundance: few
d_gene: TRBD2
v_gene: TRBV7-9
j_gene: TRBJ2-3
len: 15
CDR3aa: CASSSSGGVTDTQYF
CDR3nt: TGTGCCAGCAGCTCCTCGGGGGGGGTCACAGATACGCAGTATTTT

abundance: NA
d_gene: TRBD2
v_gene: TRBV10-3
j_gene: TRBJ2-3
len: 15
CDR3aa: CAIRGLAGLEDTQYF
CDR3nt: TGTGCCATCAGAGGACTAGCGGGACTGGAGGATACGCAGTATTTT

abundance: NA
d_gene: NA
v_gene: TRBV12-3/TRBV12-4
j_gene: TRBJ1-5
len: 13
CDR3aa: CASGDLGNRPQHF
CDR3nt: TGTGCCAGCGGGGACCTTGGAAATCGGCCCCAGCATTTT

abundance: few
d_gene: NA
v_gene: TRBV3-1
j_gene: TRBJ2-3
len: 14
CDR3aa: CASSQDSSWDTQYF
CDR3nt: TGTGCCAGCAGCCAAGACTCTAGTTGGGATACGCAGTATTTT

abundance: NA
d_gene: TRBD2
v_gene: TRBV27
j_gene: TRBJ2-5
len: 19
CDR3aa: CASRNLLAGGPWGLETQYF
CDR3nt: TGTGCCAGCAGAAACCTCCTAGCGGGGGGGCCTTGGGGTCTGGAGACCCAGTACTTC

abundance: NA
d_gene: TRBD2
v_gene: TRBV6-2/TRBV6-3
j_gene: TRBJ2-5
len: 17
CDR3aa: CASSYSDWTSEWETQYF
CDR3nt: TGTGCCAGCAGTTATTCCGATTGGACTAGCGAGTGGGAGACCCAGTACTTC

abundance: once
d_gene: TRBD1
v_gene: TRBV3-1
j_gene: TRBJ2-5
len: 14
CDR3aa: CASSQTGNRETQYF
CDR3nt: TGTGCCAGCAGCCAGACAGGGAACCGAGAGACCCAGTACTTC

abundance: few
d_gene: NA
v_gene: TRBV7-9
j_gene: TRBJ2-1
len: 15
CDR3aa: CASSPWDGPYNEQFF
CDR3nt: TGTGCCAGCAGCCCGTGGGACGGTCCCTACAATGAGCAGTTCTTC

abundance: NA
d_gene: TRBD2
v_gene: TRBV5-6
j_gene: TRBJ2-3
len: 17
CDR3aa: CASSLGRLAGVTDTQYF
CDR3nt: TGTGCCAGCAGCTTGGGGCGACTAGCGGGAGTGACGGATACGCAGTATTTT

abundance: NA
d_gene: TRBD1
v_gene: TRBV5-1
j_gene: TRBJ1-2
len: 15
CDR3aa: CASRDTGGPLYGYTF
CDR3nt: TGCGCCAGCAGGGATACAGGGGGCCCGCTCTATGGCTACACCTTC

abundance: few
d_gene: NA
v_gene: TRBV14
j_gene: TRBJ2-1
len: 13
CDR3aa: CASSGTRYNEQFF
CDR3nt: TGTGCCAGCAGCGGGACTCGTTACAATGAGCAGTTCTTC

abundance: NA
d_gene: NA
v_gene: TRBV29-1
j_gene: TRBJ2-1
len: 17
CDR3aa: CSANGPKAGYSYNEQFF
CDR3nt: TGCAGCGCGAACGGCCCCAAAGCGGGCTACTCCTACAATGAGCAGTTCTTC